Below, 28 T cell receptor beta chains from the same sample are listed, as sequenced in a study of regulatory T cells in long-lasting Graves disease. Described time point: newly diagnosed GD, antithyroid drugs for less than 3 months. Isolated PBMC RNA provided the starting material for the TCR library. The TCR beta library used iRepertoire HTBI primers with Arm-PCR amplification of CDR3. MiXCR was run by TCRdb on the multiplex PCR reads, yielding one entry per CDR3 protein. This sample has approximately 400,000 distinct CDR3 sequences, with around 11% found just once. Another study also made use of these data, one on T cells in Graves' hyperthyroidism and ophthalmopathy.

Sequencing used peripheral blood mononuclear cells (PBMCs), obtained at new diagnosis, from a patient treated with antithyroid drugs. These receptors were taken from a woman between 18 and 30 years old with Graves disease.

This clonotype has at least ten counts. This chain joins TRBV11-2 and TRBJ1-4; no firm D call. This CDR3 comprises 14 residues. Germline V gene sequence: CDR1 SGHAT, CDR2 FQNNGV. With 6 bases removed from V and 2 bases from J, the gap between germline ends came to 10 bases. Written as DNA, the CDR3 is TGTGCCAGCAGGAAGGTCCGGACTAATGAAAAACTGTTTTTT. Its protein is CASRKVRTNEKLFF.

In the case of this clonotype: A read error is possible here, since a much larger clone lies one base away. The CDR3 is CASSLARGPLAKNTQYF. The CDR3 bases are TGTGCCAGCAGCTTAGCGCGGGGCCCACTAGCCAAAAACACTCAGTACTTC. The rearrangement joins TRBV7-9 to TRBJ2-4; maybe TRBD2 (6 bases). The CDR3 is 17 amino acids. Germline assignment: CDR1 SEHNR and CDR2 FQNEAQ (reference sequence).

This clonotype was detected many times. V and J are TRBV5-1 and TRBJ2-7; a weak D match, TRBD2 (5 bases). CDR3 length equals 15 residues. The V and J ends lost 0 bases and 0 bases respectively, with 10 bases between them. Germline CDR1 reads SGHRS; CDR2 reads YFSETQ. CDR3 in amino acids: CASSLGPGISYEQYF. The DNA for the CDR3 is TGCGCCAGCAGCTTGGGTCCGGGGATCTCCTACGAGCAGTACTTC.

A single count supports this clonotype. V and J are TRBV20-1 and TRBJ1-1; possibly TRBD1 for D (5 bases). The CDR3 is 12 residues long. Trimming removed 0 bases from V and 7 bases from J, with 9 bases in between. CDR1 and CDR2 from the germline V gene are DFQATT and SNEGSKA (reference sequence). CDR3 sequence (DNA): TGCAGTGCTAGAGACGGGGCCCGTGAAGCTTTCTTT. Its translation is CSARDGAREAFF.

This clonotype was seen many times. The genes are TRBV12-3 or TRBV12-4 and TRBJ2-1, with D tentatively TRBD2 (6 bases). V was pared by 6 bases and J by 6 bases, with 15 bases between. The CDR3 sequence is 14 residues long. CDR3 nucleotides: TGTGCCAGCAGCAAGACTAGAAAGCGCAATGAGCAGTTCTTC. Translated: CASSKTRKRNEQFF.

This clonotype was counted at least ten times. The chain has TRBV5-8 and TRBJ2-1; a weak D match, TRBD1 (5 bases). V lost 0 bases to trimming and J lost 7 bases, with 8 bases between them. CDR1 is SGHTS and CDR2 is YDEGEE in the germline V gene. The CDR3 sequence is 13 residues long. CDR3 coding DNA: TGTGCCAGCAGCTTGGTAGGGGAAAATGAGCAGTTCTTC. As protein: CASSLVGENEQFF. Full variable domain (rest looked up from reference TRBV5-8 and TRBJ2-1): EAGVTQSPTHLIKTRGQQATLRCSPISGHTSVYWYQQALGLGLQFLLWYDEGEERNRGNFPPRFSGRQFPNYSSELNVNALELEDSALYLCASSLVGENEQFFGPGTRLTVL.

In its sample, this clonotype was seen many times. The chain links TRBV28 to TRBJ2-1; D ambiguous. CDR1 MDHEN and CDR2 SYDVKM come from the germline V gene. The CDR3 sequence is 16 residues long. V lost 7 bases to trimming and J lost 10 bases, with 26 bases between them. CDR3 region: CASTPQSDWAFQEQFF. The CDR3 region has the DNA TGTGCCAGCACCCCCCAAAGCGACTGGGCTTTTCAGGAGCAGTTCTTC.

The chain joins TRBV7-9 to TRBJ2-3; the match to TRBD2 covers 9 bases. The CDR3 covers 16 residues. With 2 bases clipped from V and 4 bases from J, the junction kept 7 bases outside the gene matches. Germline CDR1 and CDR2: SEHNR and FQNEAQ (reference sequence). CDR3 protein: CASSLRRPSGADTQYF. The CDR3 bases are TGTGCCAGCAGCTTAAGACGGCCTAGCGGGGCAGATACGCAGTATTTT. Using reference TRBV7-9 and TRBJ2-3 for the parts outside the CDR3, the full variable domain is DTGVSQNPRHKITKRGQNVTFRCDPISEHNRLYWYRQTLGQGPEFLTYFQNEAQLEKSRLLSDRFSAERPKGSFSTLEIQRTEQGDSAMYLCASSLRRPSGADTQYFGPGTRLTVL.

Ten or more counts support this clonotype. The chain carries TRBV6-1 and TRBJ2-7; D ambiguous. The CDR3 extends over 9 amino acids. Germline V gene lookup returns CDR1 MNHNS and CDR2 SASEGT. The CDR3 coding sequence is TGTCCCCCCGGCTACGAGCAGTACGTC. Residues: CPPGYEQYV.

This clonotype was recorded many times. The chain uses TRBV20-1 and TRBJ2-4; D perhaps matches TRBD2 (6 bases). Germline CDR1 is DFQATT and CDR2 is SNEGSKA (reference sequence). The germline V and J ends were trimmed by 5 bases and 0 bases, with 11 bases remaining between them. This CDR3 region has 14 residues. As DNA, the CDR3 is TGCAGTGCTTTAGGGACTGTAGCCAAAAACATTCAGTACTTC. Translated, it gives CSALGTVAKNIQYF.

This clonotype was seen repeatedly, ten times or more. The chain combines TRBV9 with TRBJ2-2; D is unclear. CDR3 length equals 14 residues. Germline-derived CDR1 and CDR2 are SGDLS and YYNGEE. V shed 4 bases and J shed 8 bases, with 15 bases lying between them. The CDR3 nucleotides are TGTGCCAGCAGCCCACATCTTTTGTTAGGGGAGCTGTTTTTT. It translates to CASSPHLLLGELFF.

This clonotype has ten or more counts. V is TRBV6-2 or TRBV6-3 and J is TRBJ1-5; 8 bases fit TRBD1. Per the germline V gene, CDR1 is MNHEY and CDR2 is SVGEGT. V was clipped by 2 bases and J by 6 bases; unmatched bases: 12. CDR3 size: 17 residues. Written as DNA, the CDR3 is TGTGCCAGCAGTTACCGCCTAGACAGGGGTTTGGTTCAGCCCCAGCATTTT. Protein: CASSYRLDRGLVQPQHF.

The chain recombines TRBV6-2 or TRBV6-3 with TRBJ1-5; 12 positions agree with TRBD1. The CDR3 has 18 amino acids. V was pared by 6 bases and J by 1 base, with 10 bases of the junction left unmatched. The germline V gene has CDR1 MNHEY and CDR2 SVGEGT. The CDR3 DNA reads TGTGCCAGCAGCCGGGGACAGGGGGCTCTGATAAGCAATCAGCCCCAGCATTTT. Translating it yields CASSRGQGALISNQPQHF.

This clonotype was seen more than once but under ten times. The V call is TRBV4-1, the J call TRBJ2-3, with a tentative D call TRBD2 (6 bases). Trimming removed 1 base from V and 2 bases from J, with 13 bases in between. CDR3 length equals 16 residues. CDR1 MGHRA and CDR2 YSYEKL come from the germline V gene. CDR3 coding DNA: TGCGCCAGCAGCCAAGGGGGGGTCGGATTCACAGATACGCAGTATTTT. Translating it yields CASSQGGVGFTDTQYF.

In regard to this clonotype: Given a much more abundant clone one base away, this may be a read error. The rearrangement links TRBV29-1 to TRBJ2-5; D is possibly TRBD2 (7 bases). The V and J ends lost 7 bases and 11 bases respectively, with 32 bases between them. The CDR3 has 16 amino acids. Germline V gives CDR1 SQVTM, CDR2 ANQGSEA. CDR3 residues: CSGGGQNPSAYNEQYF. The DNA of the CDR3 is TGCAGCGGGGGGGGACAAAATCCATCGGCCTACAATGAGCAGTACTTC.

About this clonotype: One junction end does not reproduce the germline sequence, and a read error may be involved. This sequence joins TRBV20-1 and TRBJ2-3, with D unresolved. Looked up from germline, CDR1 is DFQATT and CDR2 is SNEGSKA (reference sequence). This CDR3 contains 15 residues. The DNA for the CDR3 is TGCAGTGCTAGGAATTACGTTACCTACCCAGATACGCAGTGTTTT. It is translated as CSARNYVTYPDTQCF.

The chain combines TRBV5-1 with TRBJ1-2, with 7 bases aligning to TRBD1. V was pared by 4 bases and J by 5 bases, with 14 bases of the junction left unmatched. Germline-derived CDR1 and CDR2 are SGHRS and YFSETQ. The CDR3 totals 16 residues. Written as DNA, the CDR3 is TGCGCCAGCAGCCACACGCGGGGACAGAAAAAATATGGCTACACCTTC. Amino acid sequence: CASSHTRGQKKYGYTF. The entire variable domain, with the rest obtained from reference TRBV5-1 and TRBJ1-2, is as follows: KAGVTQTPRYLIKTRGQQVTLSCSPISGHRSVSWYQQTPGQGLQFLFEYFSETQRNKGNFPGRFSGRQFSNSRSEMNVSTLELGDSALYLCASSHTRGQKKYGYTFGSGTRLTVV.

This clonotype has a count of ten or more. The gene calls are TRBV28 and TRBJ2-1, with D perhaps TRBD1 (7 bases). The V gene lost 5 bases and the J gene lost 4 bases, with 12 bases spanning the gap. CDR1 MDHEN and CDR2 SYDVKM come from the germline V gene. This CDR3 has 14 residues. The CDR3: CASSGGTDYNEQFF. CDR3 in DNA: TGTGCCAGCAGTGGCGGGACAGATTACAATGAGCAGTTCTTC.

In the case of this clonotype: A read error is possible here, since a much larger clone lies one base away. The chain recombines TRBV30 with TRBJ2-7; D may be TRBD2 (5 bases). CDR3 size: 11 residues. Germline values: CDR1 GTSNPN, CDR2 SVGIG (reference sequence). The CDR3 region is CAWSSGNEQHF. DNA for the CDR3: TGTGCCTGGAGCTCGGGAAACGAGCAGCACTTC.

V is TRBV7-9 and J is TRBJ1-1; D is unresolved. The CDR3 has 14 amino acids. The V end lost 1 base, the J end lost 8 bases, and 14 bases lay between the germline ends. Germline V CDR1 and CDR2: SEHNR, FQNEAQ (reference sequence). The CDR3 nucleotides are TGTGCCAGCAGCTTAGGCGCAGGACCGGTGGAAGCTTTCTTT. Its protein product is CASSLGAGPVEAFF.

This clonotype has at least ten counts. The chain employs TRBV4-3 and TRBJ2-1; the D gene could be TRBD1 or TRBD2 (5 bases each). CDR3 size: 15 residues. V was pared by 0 bases and J by 2 bases, with 8 bases between. Per germline, CDR1 LGHNA and CDR2 YSLEER. The CDR3 DNA follows: TGCGCCAGCAGCCAAGATGGGGGTCCCTACAATGAGCAGTTCTTC. Protein: CASSQDGGPYNEQFF.

This clonotype was recorded at least ten times. J is TRBJ1-2 and V is TRBV29-1; 7 nucleotides match TRBD1. This CDR3 contains 14 residues. Unmatched junction bases numbered 10, after V lost 5 bases and J lost 4 bases. Germline CDR1 is SQVTM and CDR2 is ANQGSEA. The CDR3 DNA reads TGCAGCGTTCATACAGGGGTTAGTGTCTATGGCTACACCTTC. This codes for CSVHTGVSVYGYTF. Complete variable domain (other parts from reference TRBV29-1 and TRBJ1-2): SAVISQKPSRDICQRGTSLTIQCQVDSQVTMMFWYRQQPGQSLTLIATANQGSEATYESGFVIDKFPISRPNLTFSTLTVSNMSPEDSSIYLCSVHTGVSVYGYTFGSGTRLTVV.

This clonotype was recorded a few times. The chain employs TRBV12-3 or TRBV12-4 and TRBJ2-1; TRBD1 is a possible D gene (5 bases). Trimming shortened V by 3 bases and J by 9 bases, and 12 bases separated the two germline ends. The CDR3 has 13 amino acids. The chain's CDR3 is CASSLRQFSEQFF. The CDR3 DNA follows: TGTGCCAGCAGTTTGAGACAGTTCAGTGAGCAGTTCTTC.

The chain is built from TRBV7-9 and TRBJ2-5, with 9 positions matching TRBD2. The CDR3 sequence is 16 residues long. V shed 5 bases and J 2 bases; nucleotides not matched to a gene: 9. CDR1 is SEHNR, CDR2 FQNEAQ, per germline (reference sequence). The CDR3 nucleotides read TGTGCCAGCAGCATAGGGAAAGCGGGAGGTCAAGAGACCCAGTACTTC. Translated: CASSIGKAGGQETQYF.

The chain employs TRBV19 and TRBJ2-1; D gene uncertain. Trimming left V 5 bases short and J 0 bases short, with 17 bases between. Germline CDR1 and CDR2: LNHDA and SQIVND (reference sequence). The CDR3 runs to 17 residues. CDR3 DNA sequence: TGTGCCAGTAGTCCCGTCCCGTTCTTGAGCTCCTACAATGAGCAGTTCTTC. Translated: CASSPVPFLSSYNEQFF.

This clonotype appeared a few times. V usage is TRBV20-1 and J usage is TRBJ1-4, with D uncertain. V was trimmed by 0 bases and J by 5 bases, leaving 19 bases between them. This CDR3 is built from 17 residues. Germline values: CDR1 DFQATT, CDR2 SNEGSKA (reference sequence). CDR3: CSARDRFSDSQNEKLFF. In DNA form, the CDR3 reads TGCAGTGCTAGAGACCGATTCAGCGACTCTCAAAATGAAAAACTGTTTTTT.

The chain recombines TRBV4-2 with TRBJ2-6, with a tentative D call TRBD1 (5 bases). CDR3 length: 18 residues. Per germline, CDR1 LGHNA and CDR2 YNFKEQ. V was shortened by 0 bases and J by 7 bases, with 19 bases between the two germline ends. CDR3 bases: TGTGCCAGCAGCCAAGATAAGGGGCGAGGTGAGAGAGCCAACGTCCTGACTTTC. Its translation is CASSQDKGRGERANVLTF.

This clonotype has a count of ten or more. The CDR3 sequence is CASQDRGRADTQYF. The CDR3 coding sequence is TGTGCCAGTCAAGACAGGGGCAGAGCAGATACGCAGTATTTT. The V and J genes are TRBV6-2 or TRBV6-3 and TRBJ2-3; 8 bases agree with TRBD1. This CDR3 has 14 amino acids. Trimming took 9 bases from V and 4 from J; bases not matched to a gene: 9. CDR1 is MNHEY, CDR2 SVGEGT, per germline.